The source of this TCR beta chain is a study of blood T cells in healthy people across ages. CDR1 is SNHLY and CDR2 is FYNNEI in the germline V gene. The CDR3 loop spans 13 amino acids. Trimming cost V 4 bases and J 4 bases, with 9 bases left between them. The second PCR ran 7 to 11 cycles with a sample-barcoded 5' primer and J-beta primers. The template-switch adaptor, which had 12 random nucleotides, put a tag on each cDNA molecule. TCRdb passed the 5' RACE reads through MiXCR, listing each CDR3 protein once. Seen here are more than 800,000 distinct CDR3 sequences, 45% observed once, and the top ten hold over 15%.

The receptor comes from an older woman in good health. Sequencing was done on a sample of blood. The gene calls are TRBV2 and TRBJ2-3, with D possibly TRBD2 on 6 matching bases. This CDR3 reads CASSAGTADTQYF. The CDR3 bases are TGTGCCAGCAGTGCGGGGACTGCAGATACGCAGTATTTT.